Each of the 17 T cell receptor beta chains below was sequenced from the same sample in a study of CD8+ T cells in alopecia areata. Once RNA had been extracted, it was reverse transcribed into cDNA to act as the sequencing template. Measured with immunoSEQ multiplex PCR; TCRdb has only the in-frame clones, and not every one. The sample records some 130,000 clones, about 60% being singletons. Sample: CD4+ T cells sorted from blood, taken at week 0. All receptors derive from a human donor with alopecia areata.

The chain employs TRBV15 and TRBJ1-3; D is undetermined. The ends were cut back, 1 base at V and 0 bases at J, with 4 bases in the middle. Germline V gene lookup returns CDR1 LNHNV and CDR2 YYDKDF (reference sequence). CDR3 length: 14 residues. CDR3 DNA: TGTGCCACCAGCAGAGGAAGCTCTGGAAACACCATATATTTT. Translating gives CATSRGSSGNTIYF.

In DNA, the CDR3 is TGTGCCAGCAGCGTTAGCGGGGGGAACACCGGGGAGCTGTTTTTT. It translates to CASSVSGGNTGELFF. V and J are TRBV7-2 and TRBJ2-2; 9 nucleotides align to TRBD2. The germline V gene encodes CDR1 SGHTA and CDR2 FQGNSA. Trimming cost V 5 bases and J 1 base; bases outside gene matches: 2. The CDR3 covers 15 residues.

This clone has a handful of counts. The chain carries TRBV29-1 and TRBJ1-2; TRBD1 aligns across 7 bases. CDR3 length equals 11 residues. Germline CDR1 is SQVTM and CDR2 is ANQGSEA. The V and J ends lost 7 bases and 8 bases, in that order; junction bases with no gene match: 7. The CDR3 DNA follows: TGCAGCGCCTCAACAGGGGTAGGCTACACCTTC. It encodes CSASTGVGYTF.

The chain joins TRBV30 to TRBJ1-4; D ambiguous. Germline lookup yields CDR1 GTSNPN and CDR2 SVGIG (reference sequence). This CDR3 comprises 13 residues. The V end lost 1 base, the J end lost 8 bases, and 11 bases lay between the germline ends. The CDR3 reads CAWSEGHREKLFF. Here the CDR3 DNA reads TGTGCCTGGAGTGAGGGCCACCGCGAAAAACTGTTTTTT.

The V and J genes are TRBV29-1 and TRBJ1-2; D perhaps matches TRBD1 (6 bases). Germline V gives CDR1 SQVTM, CDR2 ANQGSEA. This CDR3 is built from 14 residues. The V and J ends lost 6 bases and 6 bases respectively, with 20 bases between them. The CDR3 sequence: CSVRGGAGAHGYTF. Written as DNA, the CDR3 is TGCAGCGTCCGGGGTGGGGCAGGGGCCCATGGCTACACCTTC.

The J gene is TRBJ2-1, the V gene TRBV9; 13 bases agree with TRBD2. The CDR3 loop spans 16 amino acids. J was trimmed by 8 bases and V by 4 bases; bases with no gene match: 9. Per germline, CDR1 SGDLS and CDR2 YYNGEE. Here the CDR3 reads CASSFRLAGGRDEQFF. DNA for the CDR3: TGTGCCAGCAGCTTCCGACTAGCGGGGGGCCGGGATGAGCAGTTCTTC. Combining the CDR3 with reference TRBV9 and TRBJ2-1 gives the whole variable domain DSGVTQTPKHLITATGQRVTLRCSPRSGDLSVYWYQQSLDQGLQFLIQYYNGEERAKGNILERFSAQQFPDLHSELNLSSLELGDSALYFCASSFRLAGGRDEQFFGPGTRLTVL.

The table lists this clone with a count of one. Compared with germline, one end of the junction differs, possibly owing to a read error. CDR3 sequence: CASSGGSYKEQFF. The CDR3 DNA reads TGCGCCAGCAGCGGGGGTTCCTACAAGGAGCAGTTCTTC. The chain uses TRBV5-1 and TRBJ2-1, with D possibly being TRBD1 or TRBD2 (5 bases each). The germline gives CDR1 SGHRS, CDR2 YFSETQ. The CDR3 spans 13 residues.

This clone was detected only a few times. The CDR3 DNA reads as TGCAGCGTCAGACAGGAGTCCACTGAAGCTTTCTTT. Protein: CSVRQESTEAFF. The chain is built from TRBV29-1 and TRBJ1-1, with D possibly matching TRBD1 (6 bases). V was shortened by 6 bases and J by 4 bases, with 12 bases between the two germline ends. The CDR3 is made up of 12 amino acids. Germline CDR1 SQVTM, CDR2 ANQGSEA.

As to this clone: A read error may account for a junction end that differs from germline. V gene TRBV15 combines with J gene TRBJ1-1; tentatively, D is TRBD1 (5 bases). Germline CDR1 and CDR2: LNHNV and YYDKDF (reference sequence). The length of the CDR3 is 13 residues. CDR3 sequence reads: CATSRDGASYPLF. The CDR3 DNA reads TGTGCCACCAGCAGAGATGGGGCATCCTATCCCCTTTTT.

The chain has TRBV29-1 and TRBJ2-3; 9 bases align to TRBD1. This CDR3 region has 15 residues. The germline V gene has CDR1 SQVTM and CDR2 ANQGSEA. The V segment lost 3 bases and the J segment 0 bases; nucleotides outside the gene matches: 4. Here the CDR3 reads CSVEGTGTSTDTQYF. As DNA, the CDR3 is TGCAGCGTTGAGGGGACAGGGACTAGCACAGATACGCAGTATTTT.

As concerns this clone: At one end, the junction sequence differs from germline, possibly due to a read error. This rearrangement joins TRBV7-7 to TRBJ2-5, with unresolved D. In germline, CDR1 is SSHAT, CDR2 FNYEAQ (reference sequence). The CDR3 totals 16 residues. Written as DNA, the CDR3 is TGCCGGTGGAACAGAATGAAAGTGGTGACTGGAGAGACCCAGTACTTC. This translates into CRWNRMKVVTGETQYF. The variable domain in full, completed from reference TRBV7-7 and TRBJ2-5, reads GAGVSQSPRYKVTKRGQDVTLRCDPISSHATLYWYQQALGQGPEFLTYFNYEAQPDKSGLPSDRFSAERPEGSISTLTIQRTEQRDSAMYRCRWNRMKVVTGETQYFGPGTRLLVL.

A few counts support this clone. This sequence joins TRBV9 and TRBJ2-3; 8 bases are shared with TRBD2. Germline assignment: CDR1 SGDLS and CDR2 YYNGEE. With V trimmed by 6 bases and J by 3 bases, 9 bases remained unmatched. The CDR3 sequence is 15 residues long. CDR3 in amino acids: CASTIAGGGTDTQYF. The CDR3 DNA sequence: TGTGCCAGCACCATCGCGGGGGGCGGAACAGATACGCAGTATTTT.

The chain is built from TRBV30 and TRBJ2-3; D is ambiguous. CDR3 size: 11 residues. V lost 2 bases and J lost 6, with 6 bases in between. Germline loops: CDR1 GTSNPN, CDR2 SVGIG (reference sequence). This CDR3 is CAWSTLDTQYF. CDR3 DNA: TGTGCCTGGAGTACCCTGGATACGCAGTATTTT. Full variable domain (missing parts from reference TRBV30 and TRBJ2-3): SQTIHQWPATLVQPVGSPLSLECTVEGTSNPNLYWYRQAAGRGLQLLFYSVGIGQISSEVPQNLSASRPQDRQFILSSKKLLLSDSGFYLCAWSTLDTQYFGPGTRLTVL.

V usage is TRBV28 and J usage is TRBJ1-2; a possible D gene is TRBD1 (5 bases). This CDR3 has 15 residues. Trimming left V 5 bases short and J 6 bases short, with 19 bases between. Germline-derived CDR1 and CDR2 are MDHEN and SYDVKM. As DNA, the CDR3 is TGTGCCAGCAGTCTGGCTCAGGGTAATGCGAATGGCTACACCTTC. It specifies CASSLAQGNANGYTF.

Only a few counts were recorded for this clone. The rearrangement uses TRBV18 and TRBJ1-5; D unclear. CDR3 length: 13 residues. Germline V gives CDR1 KGHSH, CDR2 LQKENI. The ends were cut back, 5 bases at V and 2 bases at J, with 7 bases in the middle. CDR3 amino acids: CASSSGGNQPQHF. For the CDR3, the DNA is TGTGCCAGCTCATCAGGTGGCAATCAGCCCCAGCATTTT.

The chain couples TRBV6-1 to TRBJ2-1; 9 bases align to TRBD2. The germline gives CDR1 MNHNS, CDR2 SASEGT. The CDR3 length is 14 residues. J gave up 3 bases and V 6 bases, and 3 bases lay outside the gene matches. Here the CDR3 reads CASRRGGIYNEQFF. CDR3 DNA sequence: TGTGCCAGCAGGCGGGGGGGGATCTACAATGAGCAGTTCTTC.

This sequence joins TRBV5-4 and TRBJ2-5; TRBD1 matches 11 bases. The V and J ends lost 9 bases and 3 bases, in that order; junction bases with no gene match: 4. The CDR3 covers 13 residues. In germline, CDR1 is SGHNT, CDR2 YYREEE (reference sequence). The CDR3 loop reads CAIGGQGEETQYF. CDR3 nucleotide sequence: TGTGCCATCGGGGGACAGGGGGAAGAGACCCAGTACTTC.